One sample yielded the 28 T cell receptor beta chains listed below, sequenced in a study of T cells in Graves' hyperthyroidism and ophthalmopathy. RNA transcripts were the template for amplifying TCR beta CDR3 regions. The primer set for the first-round RT-PCR of the TCR CDR3 was HTBI. A single record per CDR3 protein comes from TCRdb applying MiXCR to the multiplex PCR reads. Seen here are approximately 610,000 distinct CDR3 sequences, roughly 14% observed once, and the top ten hold about 4.5%. Sequenced sample: blood. Receptor source: a woman in her 40s with Graves' ophthalmopathy.

The chain couples TRBV6-1 to TRBJ2-7; the D gene is possibly TRBD2 (6 bases). Germline V gene data show CDR1 as MNHNS and CDR2 as SASEGT. Trimming cost V 4 bases and J 2 bases, with 18 bases left between them. The CDR3 spans 16 residues. In DNA form, the CDR3 reads TGTGCCAGCAGTGCATGGGGGGAAGACGGGGCCTACGAGCAGTACTTC. Its protein is CASSAWGEDGAYEQYF.

The chain uses TRBV5-1 and TRBJ2-7; a possible D gene is TRBD2 (6 bases). The CDR3 runs 15 residues. Germline CDR1 SGHRS, CDR2 YFSETQ. The germline V and J ends were trimmed by 5 bases and 1 base, with 16 bases remaining between them. The CDR3, as DNA: TGCGCCAGCAGACCGCCGGGCGGGAATTCCTACGAGCAGTACTTC. This codes for CASRPPGGNSYEQYF. Full variable domain (rest looked up from reference TRBV5-1 and TRBJ2-7): KAGVTQTPRYLIKTRGQQVTLSCSPISGHRSVSWYQQTPGQGLQFLFEYFSETQRNKGNFPGRFSGRQFSNSRSEMNVSTLELGDSALYLCASRPPGGNSYEQYFGPGTRLTVT.

This clonotype was observed at least ten times. The chain has TRBV7-8 and TRBJ2-7; D gene unclear. This CDR3 has 13 residues. V was clipped by 4 bases and J by 0 bases, with 7 bases between them. Germline V CDR1 and CDR2: SGHVS, FQNEAQ. The CDR3 DNA is TGTGCCAGCAGCTATGCCCCCTCCTACGAGCAGTACTTC. Translation gives CASSYAPSYEQYF.

In this sample, this clonotype turned up many times. V and J are TRBV27 and TRBJ2-7, with 11 bases fitting TRBD2. The CDR3 runs to 15 residues. V lost 7 bases and J lost 0; bases outside the gene matches: 5. The germline CDR1 and CDR2 sequences are MNHEY and SMNVEV (reference sequence). CDR3 loop: CASTISGRASYEQYF. CDR3 DNA sequence: TGTGCCAGCACCATTAGCGGGAGGGCCTCCTACGAGCAGTACTTC.

The rearrangement uses TRBV9 and TRBJ2-7; a weak D match, TRBD2 (5 bases). Trimming shortened V by 4 bases and J by 1 base, and 12 bases separated the two germline ends. The CDR3 extends over 14 amino acids. The germline gives CDR1 SGDLS, CDR2 YYNGEE. CDR3: CASSPVGNSYEQYF. The CDR3 nucleotides are TGTGCCAGCAGCCCAGTCGGGAATTCCTACGAGCAGTACTTC.

This clonotype was recorded at least ten times. The chain couples TRBV6-5 to TRBJ2-4; possible D gene TRBD1, 6 bases. Germline assignment: CDR1 MNHEY and CDR2 SVGAGI. The CDR3 length is 19 residues. V lost 0 bases and J 0 bases, leaving 18 bases between the germline ends. This CDR3 is CASSYSGAGTTLAKNIQYF. CDR3 coding DNA: TGTGCCAGCAGTTACTCGGGGGCCGGGACGACTCTAGCCAAAAACATTCAGTACTTC.

This clonotype has ten or more counts. This chain links TRBV7-3 with TRBJ2-2; D is uncertain. V shed 2 bases and J shed 4 bases, with 14 bases lying between them. The germline CDR1 and CDR2 sequences are SGHTA and FQGTGA. The CDR3 is 16 amino acids. The CDR3 nucleotides read TGTGCCAGCAGCTTATCCCCGGGCTTCCCCACCGGGGAGCTGTTTTTT. Protein sequence: CASSLSPGFPTGELFF.

In its sample, this clonotype was seen many times. The chain is built from TRBV6-2 or TRBV6-3 and TRBJ2-4; no reliable D call. Germline assignment: CDR1 MNHEY and CDR2 SVGEGT. Trimming left V 10 bases short and J 4 bases short, with 14 bases between. There are 13 residues in the CDR3. CDR3 in DNA: TGTGCCACCTCCGTTGAAGGGAAAAACATTCAGTACTTC. Translated, it gives CATSVEGKNIQYF.

This clonotype was detected many times. The DNA of the CDR3 is TGTGCCAGCAGCCACTCGGGGGGCCACTCCTACGAGCAGTACTTC. Translated, it gives CASSHSGGHSYEQYF. The genes are TRBV13 and TRBJ2-7; perhaps TRBD2 as D (7 bases). Germline CDR1 PRHDT, CDR2 FYEKMQ (reference sequence). V was trimmed by 5 bases and J by 0 bases, leaving 14 bases between them. The length of the CDR3 is 15 residues.

This clonotype has at least ten counts. This sequence joins TRBV28 and TRBJ2-2; 11 bases are shared with TRBD1. Germline V gene lookup returns CDR1 MDHEN and CDR2 SYDVKM. CDR3 length: 18 residues. With 4 bases clipped from V and 5 bases from J, the junction kept 12 bases outside the gene matches. Written as DNA, the CDR3 is TGTGCCAGCAGTTCCCCAAGGACAGGGGGCGATGGGACCGGGGAGCTGTTTTTT. Its translation: CASSSPRTGGDGTGELFF.

The V and J genes are TRBV7-3 and TRBJ2-2; weak D call: TRBD1 (6 bases). CDR3 length equals 14 residues. V lost 7 bases and J 0 bases, leaving 9 bases between the germline ends. Germline V gene data show CDR1 as SGHTA and CDR2 as FQGTGA. The CDR3 is CASTKGANTGELFF. The CDR3, as DNA: TGTGCCAGCACCAAGGGGGCGAACACCGGGGAGCTGTTTTTT. The whole variable domain, filled in from reference TRBV7-3 and TRBJ2-2, reads GAGVSQTPSNKVTEKGKYVELRCDPISGHTALYWYRQSLGQGPEFLIYFQGTGAADDSGLPNDRFFAVRPEGSVSTLKIQRTERGDSAVYLCASTKGANTGELFFGEGSRLTVL.

The chain joins TRBV28 to TRBJ2-2; 16 bases are a match to TRBD2. The germline gives CDR1 MDHEN, CDR2 SYDVKM. Trimming cost V 5 bases and J 2 bases; bases outside gene matches: 2. This CDR3 is 17 amino acids long. The CDR3 coding sequence is TGTGCCAGCAGTGGGACTAGCGGGAGGGTTAACACCGGGGAGCTGTTTTTT. Encoded protein: CASSGTSGRVNTGELFF.

This clonotype was observed a few times. The chain recombines TRBV11-1 with TRBJ2-1; 14 bases align to TRBD2. The V gene end was trimmed by 5 bases and the J gene end by 8 bases; junction bases not matched to a gene: 5. The germline CDR1 and CDR2 sequences are SGHAT and FQDESV (reference sequence). The CDR3 sequence is 15 residues long. CDR3: CASSHRLAGGDEQFF. The CDR3 DNA reads TGTGCCAGCAGCCACCGACTAGCGGGAGGGGATGAGCAGTTCTTC.

This clonotype was recorded many times. The CDR3 nucleotides read TGTGCCAGCAGTTCCGCAGCGGGAGGTTACGAGCAGTACTTC. It translates to CASSSAAGGYEQYF. The chain links TRBV2 to TRBJ2-7, with TRBD2 identical over 9 bases. The junction had 6 bases not matched to a gene; V was cut back by 5 bases and J by 4 bases. The CDR3 length is 14 residues. From germline, CDR1 is SNHLY and CDR2 FYNNEI.

This clonotype was observed many times. J is TRBJ1-2 and V is TRBV12-3 or TRBV12-4; D may be TRBD1 (6 bases). V shed 7 bases and J shed 9 bases, with 21 bases lying between them. The CDR3 runs to 14 residues. The CDR3 loop reads CASTTQGQSFSYTF. The CDR3 coding sequence is TGTGCCAGCACCACCCAAGGACAGTCCTTTAGCTACACCTTC.

This clonotype was found many times. J is TRBJ1-3 and V is TRBV27; a possible D gene is TRBD1 (5 bases). The germline CDR1 and CDR2 sequences are MNHEY and SMNVEV (reference sequence). There are 15 residues in the CDR3. With 6 bases removed from V and 2 bases from J, the gap between germline ends came to 14 bases. CDR3 loop: CASSPSGKAGNTIYF. Written as DNA, the CDR3 is TGTGCCAGCAGCCCCTCAGGGAAGGCTGGAAACACCATATATTTT.

This clonotype was recorded at least ten times. A read error is possible here, since a much larger clone lies one base away. The chain combines TRBV28 with TRBJ1-5, with 7 nucleotides matching TRBD1. This CDR3 has 17 residues. Unmatched junction bases numbered 17, after V lost 5 bases and J lost 7 bases. The germline V gene has CDR1 MDHEN and CDR2 SYDVKM. The CDR3 nucleotides are TGTGCCAGCAGTCTGCGAATACAGGAACTGGGACAGCAGCCCCAGCATTTT. Its translation is CASSLRIQELGQQPQHF.

The chain joins TRBV4-3 to TRBJ1-3; a possible D gene is TRBD1 (6 bases). CDR1 and CDR2 (germline): LGHNA, YSLEER. This CDR3 is 16 amino acids long. Trimming removed 4 bases at V and 4 bases at J, with 17 bases between. The CDR3 nucleotides are TGCGCCAGCAGCCTCACCTCGGGGGGGCCGGGAAACACCATATATTTT. Amino acids: CASSLTSGGPGNTIYF.

Many counts were recorded for this clonotype. V and J are TRBV19 and TRBJ2-7; no reliable D call. The germline V gene has CDR1 LNHDA and CDR2 SQIVND (reference sequence). CDR3 size: 14 residues. The V end lost 9 bases, the J end lost 0 bases, and 15 bases lay between the germline ends. This CDR3 reads CASKSSYSSYEQYF. CDR3 nucleotide sequence: TGTGCCAGCAAATCCAGCTATAGCTCCTACGAGCAGTACTTC.

This clonotype was observed many times. The chain employs TRBV28 and TRBJ2-4; TRBD2 matches at 11 bases. The CDR3 has 15 amino acids. J gave up 7 bases and V 4 bases, and 6 bases lay outside the gene matches. Germline V CDR1 and CDR2: MDHEN, SYDVKM. For the CDR3, the DNA is TGTGCCAGCAGTTCAAATGGACTAGCGGGCAACATTCAGTACTTC. This codes for CASSSNGLAGNIQYF.

There are many counts of this clonotype. The genes are TRBV6-1 and TRBJ2-5, with 7 nucleotides matching TRBD1. The V segment lost 7 bases and the J segment 0 bases; nucleotides outside the gene matches: 5. This CDR3 spans 14 amino acids. In germline, CDR1 is MNHNS, CDR2 SASEGT. CDR3 sequence: CASKTGSYQETQYF. CDR3 DNA: TGTGCCAGCAAGACAGGGTCGTACCAAGAGACCCAGTACTTC.

This clonotype has at least ten counts. The rearrangement uses TRBV6-5 and TRBJ1-2; 8 bases align to TRBD1. The V gene's germline CDR1 is MNHEY and CDR2 SVGAGI. J was trimmed by 6 bases and V by 6 bases; bases with no gene match: 15. There are 16 residues in the CDR3. The DNA of the CDR3 is TGTGCCAGCAGCTTAGTCGCGGGACAGGCATTTCATGGCTACACCTTC. This sequence encodes CASSLVAGQAFHGYTF.

This clonotype was found many times. The gene calls are TRBV11-2 and TRBJ1-2; no firm D call. Germline CDR1 and CDR2: SGHAT and FQNNGV. The V gene lost 4 bases and the J gene lost 4 bases, with 13 bases spanning the gap. This CDR3 spans 14 amino acids. In DNA, the CDR3 is TGTGCCAGCAGCTCCTACATGGATGCCTATGGCTACACCTTC. Amino acids: CASSSYMDAYGYTF. Using reference TRBV11-2 and TRBJ1-2 for the parts outside the CDR3, the full variable domain is EAGVAQSPRYKIIEKRQSVAFWCNPISGHATLYWYQQILGQGPKLLIQFQNNGVVDDSQLPKDRFSAERLKGVDSTLKIQPAKLEDSAVYLCASSSYMDAYGYTFGSGTRLTVV.

This clonotype has just a few counts. The genes are TRBV5-1 and TRBJ2-7; D might be TRBD1 or TRBD2, each matching 6 bases. The CDR3 totals 12 residues. CDR1 and CDR2 (germline): SGHRS, YFSETQ. Trimming left V 0 bases short and J 10 bases short, with 11 bases between. CDR3 DNA: TGCGCCAGCAGCTTGGACAGGGAGGTTCAGTACTTC. Its translation: CASSLDREVQYF.

This chain uses TRBV30 with TRBJ1-1; no clear D gene. V shed 5 bases and J shed 1 base, with 8 bases lying between them. CDR1 is GTSNPN and CDR2 is SVGIG in the germline V gene (reference sequence). This CDR3 comprises 12 residues. In DNA form, the CDR3 reads TGTGCCTGGGGGCCATCGAACACTGAAGCTTTCTTT. The encoded protein is CAWGPSNTEAFF.

This clonotype was seen a few times. The CDR3 sequence is CASSLSPLEDEQYF. Written as DNA, the CDR3 is TGTGCCAGCAGCTTATCCCCCCTGGAGGACGAGCAGTACTTC. The V call is TRBV7-9, the J call TRBJ2-7; a possible D gene is TRBD2 (5 bases). V was trimmed by 2 bases and J by 5 bases, leaving 13 bases between them. Germline CDR1 reads SEHNR; CDR2 reads FQNEAQ (reference sequence). The CDR3 contains 14 residues.

In this sample, this clonotype turned up many times. The chain links TRBV24-1 to TRBJ2-6; no clear D. The length of the CDR3 is 15 residues. The germline V and J ends were trimmed by 3 bases and 4 bases, with 9 bases remaining between them. Germline V CDR1 and CDR2: KGHDR, SFDVKD. The CDR3: CATSDTPRGANVLTF. For the CDR3, the DNA is TGTGCCACCAGTGATACCCCAAGGGGGGCCAACGTCCTGACTTTC.

This clonotype was detected many times. The rearrangement links TRBV28 to TRBJ2-5; 11 bases map to TRBD1. The CDR3 is 19 amino acids. Germline assignment: CDR1 MDHEN and CDR2 SYDVKM. Unmatched junction bases numbered 14, after V lost 0 bases and J lost 5 bases. The CDR3, as DNA: TGTGCCAGCAGTTTATGGGCCCCAGATGGACAGGGGGCGAGGGAGACCCAGTACTTC. Translation gives CASSLWAPDGQGARETQYF.